This T cell receptor beta chain appears in the sequencing data of a study of T-cell reconstitution after alpha-beta-depleted transplantation in children. The germline V and J ends were trimmed by 5 bases and 5 bases, with 16 bases remaining between them. Germline values: CDR1 SGHDT, CDR2 YYEEEE. The CDR3 is 14 residues long. It was with unique molecular identifiers that the TCRbeta library was prepared. A single record per CDR3 protein comes from TCRdb applying MiXCR to the PCR reads. This table holds more than 550,000 distinct CDR3 sequences, more than 9% found once. The sample consisted of PBMCs from the stem cell graft donor, taken from the stem cell graft. The chain joins TRBV5-6 to TRBJ1-1; D gene ambiguous. This TCR was recovered from a human donor who donated a stem cell graft to a child with acute myeloid leukemia. CDR3: CASSPRGVQTEAFF. CDR3 sequence (DNA): TGTGCCAGCAGTCCCCGGGGAGTACAGACTGAAGCTTTCTTT.